This T cell receptor beta chain appears in the sequencing data of a study of cytotoxic CD8 clonotypes in ibrutinib-treated CLL. Study at large: Once treatment had gone on for a median of around eleven months, range 6 to 36, response samples were drawn. Sequencing produced an average of roughly 230,000 productive templates and 85,000 to 100,000 productive rearrangements per sample. Study-wide results and limits: Public clonotypes proved infrequent, and on treatment they shrank or remained steady. Baseline values of clonality outstripped age-matched healthy donors and followed circulating CD8+ T-cell counts.

CDR1 is MNHEY and CDR2 is SMNVEV in the germline V gene (reference sequence). The CDR3 length is 14 residues. Trimming cost V 3 bases and J 0 bases, with 6 bases left between them. Clones were sequenced by immunoSEQ multiplex PCR, and TCRdb holds only the in-frame ones, with some missing. Of more than 200,000 clones in the sample, 70% were seen once. A note on this clone: Its antigen is unidentified.

The genes are TRBV27 and TRBJ1-5; D is undetermined. The receptor comes from a human donor with chronic lymphocytic leukemia. Sequencing was performed on PBMCs, taken after 24 months of ibrutinib treatment. CDR3 nucleotides: TGTGCCAGCAGTTTCGGGTCTAGCAATCAGCCCCAGCATTTT. Protein: CASSFGSSNQPQHF.